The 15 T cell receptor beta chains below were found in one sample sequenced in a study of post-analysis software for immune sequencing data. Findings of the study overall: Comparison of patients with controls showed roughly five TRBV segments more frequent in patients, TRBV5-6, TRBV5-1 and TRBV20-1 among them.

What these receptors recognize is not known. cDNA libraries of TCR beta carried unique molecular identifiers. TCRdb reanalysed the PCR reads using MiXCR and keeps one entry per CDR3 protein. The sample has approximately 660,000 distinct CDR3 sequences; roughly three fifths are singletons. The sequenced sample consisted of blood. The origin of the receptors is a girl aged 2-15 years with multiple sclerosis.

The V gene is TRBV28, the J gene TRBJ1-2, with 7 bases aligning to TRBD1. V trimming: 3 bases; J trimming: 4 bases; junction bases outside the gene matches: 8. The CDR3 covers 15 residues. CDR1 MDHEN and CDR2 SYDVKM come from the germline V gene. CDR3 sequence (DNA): TGTGCCAGCAGTTTGAGGGGGCTGGTGGGCTATGGCTACACCTTC. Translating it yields CASSLRGLVGYGYTF.

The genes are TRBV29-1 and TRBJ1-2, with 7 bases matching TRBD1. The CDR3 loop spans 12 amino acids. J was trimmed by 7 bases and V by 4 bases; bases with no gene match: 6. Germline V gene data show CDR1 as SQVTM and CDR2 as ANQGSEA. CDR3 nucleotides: TGCAGCGTTGGTAACGACAGGGTTGGCTACACCTTC. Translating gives CSVGNDRVGYTF.

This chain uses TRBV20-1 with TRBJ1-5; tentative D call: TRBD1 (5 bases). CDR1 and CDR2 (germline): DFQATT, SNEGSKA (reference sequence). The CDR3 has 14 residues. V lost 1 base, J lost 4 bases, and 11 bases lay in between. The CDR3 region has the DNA TGCAGTGCTAGAGGGGCGGGGCAGAATCAGCCCCAGCATTTT. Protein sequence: CSARGAGQNQPQHF.

The CDR3: CASSSRTSRYEQYF. The CDR3 nucleotides are TGTGCCAGCAGTTCCCGGACTTCCCGCTACGAGCAGTACTTC. This chain connects TRBV6-2 or TRBV6-3 to TRBJ2-7, with D possibly matching TRBD2 (5 bases). This CDR3 is 14 amino acids long. The ends were cut back, 4 bases at V and 3 bases at J, with 13 bases in the middle. CDR1 and CDR2 (germline): MNHEY, SVGEGT.

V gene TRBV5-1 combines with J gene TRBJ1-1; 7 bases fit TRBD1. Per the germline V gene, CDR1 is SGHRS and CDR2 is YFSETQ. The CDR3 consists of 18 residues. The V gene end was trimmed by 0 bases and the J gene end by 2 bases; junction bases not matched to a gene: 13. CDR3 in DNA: TGCGCCAGCAGCTTGGCGGGGTCGGACAGGCCCCCCAACACTGAAGCTTTCTTT. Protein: CASSLAGSDRPPNTEAFF. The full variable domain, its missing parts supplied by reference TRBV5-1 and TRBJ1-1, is KAGVTQTPRYLIKTRGQQVTLSCSPISGHRSVSWYQQTPGQGLQFLFEYFSETQRNKGNFPGRFSGRQFSNSRSEMNVSTLELGDSALYLCASSLAGSDRPPNTEAFFGQGTRLTVV.

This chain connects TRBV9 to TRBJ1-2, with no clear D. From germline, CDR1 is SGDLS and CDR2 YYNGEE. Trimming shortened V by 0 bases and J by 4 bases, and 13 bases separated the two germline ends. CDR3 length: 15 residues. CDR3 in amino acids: CASSVAPTLSYGYTF. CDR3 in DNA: TGTGCCAGCAGCGTAGCACCCACGCTCTCCTATGGCTACACCTTC. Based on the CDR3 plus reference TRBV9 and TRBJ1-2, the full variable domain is DSGVTQTPKHLITATGQRVTLRCSPRSGDLSVYWYQQSLDQGLQFLIQYYNGEERAKGNILERFSAQQFPDLHSELNLSSLELGDSALYFCASSVAPTLSYGYTFGSGTRLTVV.

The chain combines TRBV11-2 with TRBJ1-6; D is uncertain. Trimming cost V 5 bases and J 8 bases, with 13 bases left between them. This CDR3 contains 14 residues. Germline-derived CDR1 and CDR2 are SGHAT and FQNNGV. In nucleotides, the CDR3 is TGTGCCAGCAGCAAGGGTCGCGGGGATTCACCCCTCCACTTT. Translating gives CASSKGRGDSPLHF. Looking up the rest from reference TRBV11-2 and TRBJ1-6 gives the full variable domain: EAGVAQSPRYKIIEKRQSVAFWCNPISGHATLYWYQQILGQGPKLLIQFQNNGVVDDSQLPKDRFSAERLKGVDSTLKIQPAKLEDSAVYLCASSKGRGDSPLHFGNGTRLTVT.

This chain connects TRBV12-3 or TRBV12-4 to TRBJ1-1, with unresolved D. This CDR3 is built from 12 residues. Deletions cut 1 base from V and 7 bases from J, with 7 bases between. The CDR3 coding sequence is TGTGCCAGCAGTTTAGACCCCGTTGAAGCTTTCTTT. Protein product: CASSLDPVEAFF.

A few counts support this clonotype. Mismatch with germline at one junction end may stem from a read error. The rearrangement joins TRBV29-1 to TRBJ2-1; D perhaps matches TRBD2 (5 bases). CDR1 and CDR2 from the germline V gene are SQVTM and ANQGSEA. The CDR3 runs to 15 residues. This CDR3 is CGVEDVSSDYNEQFF. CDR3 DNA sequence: TGCGGCGTTGAAGATGTGAGTAGCGACTACAATGAGCAGTTCTTC.

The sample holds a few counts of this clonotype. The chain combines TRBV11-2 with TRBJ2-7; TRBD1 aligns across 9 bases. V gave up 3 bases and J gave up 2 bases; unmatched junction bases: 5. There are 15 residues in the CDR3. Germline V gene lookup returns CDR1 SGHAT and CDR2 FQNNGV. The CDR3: CASSFGQGLTYEQYF. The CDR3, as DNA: TGTGCCAGCAGCTTTGGACAGGGGCTCACCTACGAGCAGTACTTC.

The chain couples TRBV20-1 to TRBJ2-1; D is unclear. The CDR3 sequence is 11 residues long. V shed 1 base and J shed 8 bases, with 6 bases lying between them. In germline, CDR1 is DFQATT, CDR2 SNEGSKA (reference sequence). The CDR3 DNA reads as TGCAGTGCTAGAGCTGTCCATGAGCAGTTCTTC. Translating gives CSARAVHEQFF.

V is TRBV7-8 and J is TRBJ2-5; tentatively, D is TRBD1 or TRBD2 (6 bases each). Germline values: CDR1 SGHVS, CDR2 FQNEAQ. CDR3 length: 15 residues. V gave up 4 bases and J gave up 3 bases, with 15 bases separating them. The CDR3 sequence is CASSYLGGPKETQYF. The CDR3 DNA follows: TGTGCCAGCAGCTACCTTGGGGGGCCGAAAGAGACCCAGTACTTC.

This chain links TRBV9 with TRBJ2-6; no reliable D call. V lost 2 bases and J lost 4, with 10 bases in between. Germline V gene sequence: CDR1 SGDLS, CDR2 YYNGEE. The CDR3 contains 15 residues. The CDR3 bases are TGTGCCAGCAGCGTTATGGGGTCCGGGGCCAACGTCCTGACTTTC. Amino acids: CASSVMGSGANVLTF.

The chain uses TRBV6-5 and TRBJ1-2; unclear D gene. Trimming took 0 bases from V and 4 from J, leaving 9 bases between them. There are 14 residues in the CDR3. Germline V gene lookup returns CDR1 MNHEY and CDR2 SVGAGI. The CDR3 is CASSYSEGSYGYTF. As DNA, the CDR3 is TGTGCCAGCAGTTACTCAGAGGGTAGCTATGGCTACACCTTC.

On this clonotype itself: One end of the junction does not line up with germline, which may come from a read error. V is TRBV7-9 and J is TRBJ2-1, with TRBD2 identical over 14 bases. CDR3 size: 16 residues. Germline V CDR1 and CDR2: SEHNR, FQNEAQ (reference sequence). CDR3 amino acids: CASSSRLAGGYNEPFF. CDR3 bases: TGTGCCAGCAGCTCCCGACTAGCGGGGGGGTACAATGAGCCGTTCTTC.